The 13 T cell receptor beta chains below come from one sample, sequenced in a study of Ad26.COV2.S vaccination and SARS-CoV-2 variants. Clones were read by immunoSEQ multiplex PCR, and TCRdb kept only the in-frame ones, dropping some. The table includes 300,000 to 400,000 clones, around 92% detected once. The sequenced sample was peripheral blood, obtained after recovery from COVID-19. These receptors were taken from a human donor who had recovered from COVID-19.

The chain joins TRBV19 to TRBJ1-2, with a weak D call TRBD1 (5 bases). V was cut by 3 bases and J by 4 bases, with 12 bases left in between. The CDR3 extends over 14 amino acids. CDR1 LNHDA and CDR2 SQIVND come from the germline V gene (reference sequence). The CDR3 nucleotides read TGTGCCAGTAGTATGGGGGGTCTGGGCTATGGCTACACCTTC. Its translation: CASSMGGLGYGYTF.

The chain carries TRBV7-6 and TRBJ1-4, with 12 bases that match TRBD1. The V gene end was trimmed by 1 base and the J gene end by 8 bases; junction bases not matched to a gene: 2. Germline V lookup: CDR1 SGHVS, CDR2 FNYEAQ. The CDR3 length is 15 residues. CDR3 region: CASSLVGTGGEKLFF. CDR3 coding DNA: TGTGCCAGCAGCTTAGTTGGGACAGGGGGCGAAAAACTGTTTTTT.

This clone is a singleton in its sample. V and J are TRBV20-1 and TRBJ2-4; D is undetermined. Trimming left V 3 bases short and J 0 bases short, with 12 bases between. The length of the CDR3 is 15 residues. Germline V gene data show CDR1 as DFQATT and CDR2 as SNEGSKA (reference sequence). The CDR3 loop reads CSASIPLVAKNIQYF. In DNA form, the CDR3 reads TGCAGTGCTAGTATACCCTTAGTAGCCAAAAACATTCAGTACTTC.

This clone has just one count. The rearrangement joins TRBV19 to TRBJ2-2; D is unclear. The V and J ends lost 5 bases and 4 bases respectively, with 5 bases between them. Germline-derived CDR1 and CDR2 are LNHDA and SQIVND (reference sequence). The CDR3 is 12 residues long. DNA of the CDR3: TGTGCCAGTAGTTGGGTCACCGGGGAGCTGTTTTTT. It is translated as CASSWVTGELFF.

This chain connects TRBV4-3 to TRBJ1-3; D uncertain. Trimming cost V 4 bases and J 0 bases, with 10 bases left between them. Germline V gene sequence: CDR1 LGHNA, CDR2 YSLEER. CDR3 length: 15 residues. The CDR3 reads CASSPAGLSGNTIYF. The CDR3 DNA reads as TGCGCCAGCAGCCCGGCCGGACTCTCTGGAAACACCATATATTTT.

This sequence joins TRBV10-1 and TRBJ2-3, with a tentative D call TRBD1 (7 bases). This CDR3 has 15 amino acids. Germline loops: CDR1 WNHNN, CDR2 SYGVQD (reference sequence). V lost 3 bases and J lost 6, with 16 bases in between. CDR3 region: CASSDNPGGLDTQYF. Written as DNA, the CDR3 is TGCGCCAGCAGTGATAATCCAGGGGGGCTTGATACGCAGTATTTT.

The rearrangement joins TRBV6-6 to TRBJ2-3; D is possibly TRBD1 or TRBD2 (5 bases each). Trimming shortened V by 5 bases and J by 7 bases, and 16 bases separated the two germline ends. The CDR3 is 14 residues long. CDR1 is MNHNY and CDR2 is SVGAGI in the germline V gene (reference sequence). CDR3 bases: TGTGCCAGCAGTCAAGATCAGGGACCCCATACGCAGTATTTT. This encodes CASSQDQGPHTQYF.

This chain uses TRBV4-1 with TRBJ1-5, with D maybe TRBD1 (6 bases). V lost 4 bases and J lost 7, with 17 bases in between. Germline CDR1 and CDR2: MGHRA and YSYEKL. The CDR3 contains 15 residues. The chain's CDR3 is CASSPQPGARQPQHF. The CDR3 nucleotides are TGCGCCAGCAGCCCGCAGCCGGGGGCAAGACAGCCCCAGCATTTT.

The rearrangement joins TRBV5-1 to TRBJ2-6, with TRBD2 as a possible D gene (6 bases). Looked up from germline, CDR1 is SGHRS and CDR2 is YFSETQ. V dropped 2 bases and J dropped 0 bases, with 9 bases sitting between them. CDR3 size: 16 residues. The CDR3 reads CASSFGGSSGANVLTF. CDR3 nucleotides: TGCGCCAGCAGCTTCGGGGGTAGCTCTGGGGCCAACGTCCTGACTTTC.

The chain has TRBV6-4 and TRBJ2-1; D gene uncertain. Germline CDR1 MRHNA, CDR2 SNTAGT. Trimming cost V 2 bases and J 4 bases, with 18 bases left between them. The CDR3 is made up of 17 amino acids. This CDR3 is CASSDAPFGGVYNEQFF. Here the CDR3 DNA reads TGTGCCAGCAGTGACGCCCCCTTTGGTGGGGTTTACAATGAGCAGTTCTTC.

J is TRBJ1-3 and V is TRBV7-2, with 8 bases fitting TRBD1. After removal of 1 base from V and 4 bases from J, the junction contained 6 bases not matched to a gene. The V gene's germline CDR1 is SGHTA and CDR2 FQGNSA. There are 16 residues in the CDR3. The CDR3 DNA follows: TGTGCCAGCAGCTTAGGACAGGGGAAAGGGGGAAACACCATATATTTT. Translation gives CASSLGQGKGGNTIYF.

This clone was seen just once. The chain is built from TRBV3-1 (or the pseudogene TRBV3-2) and TRBJ1-4; 8 bases are shared with TRBD1. CDR3 length: 15 amino acids. After removal of 3 bases from V and 5 bases from J, the junction contained 5 bases not matched to a gene. Germline CDR1 is LGHDT and CDR2 is YNNKEL (reference sequence). CDR3 nucleotide sequence: TGTGCCAGCAGCCAGAGGACAGGGCCCAATGAAAAACTGTTTTTT. Residues: CASSQRTGPNEKLFF.

This chain joins TRBV6-6 and TRBJ1-5; D might be TRBD1 (5 bases). From germline, CDR1 is MNHNY and CDR2 SVGAGI (reference sequence). The CDR3 is 15 residues long. V was pared by 0 bases and J by 3 bases, with 9 bases between. The CDR3: CASSYSGGFNQPQHF. In DNA form, the CDR3 reads TGTGCCAGCAGTTACTCGGGGGGTTTCAATCAGCCCCAGCATTTT.